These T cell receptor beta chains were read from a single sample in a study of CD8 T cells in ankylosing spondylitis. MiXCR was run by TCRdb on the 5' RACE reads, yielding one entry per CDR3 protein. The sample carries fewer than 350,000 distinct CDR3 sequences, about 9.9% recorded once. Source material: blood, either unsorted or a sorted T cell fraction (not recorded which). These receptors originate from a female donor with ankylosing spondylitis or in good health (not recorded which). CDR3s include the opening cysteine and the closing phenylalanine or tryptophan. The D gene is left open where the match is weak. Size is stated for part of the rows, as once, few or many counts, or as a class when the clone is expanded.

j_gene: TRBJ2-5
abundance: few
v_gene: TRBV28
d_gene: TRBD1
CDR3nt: TGTGCCAGCTTGAAGCTCCACAGGGGGGTAGAGACCCAGTACTTC
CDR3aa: CASLKLHRGVETQYF

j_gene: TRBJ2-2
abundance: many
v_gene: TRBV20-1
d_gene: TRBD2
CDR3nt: TGCAGTGCTCAAGGGACACTCGGGCTAGCGGGAGGAAGAACCGGGGAGCTGTTTTTT
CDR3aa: CSAQGTLGLAGGRTGELFF

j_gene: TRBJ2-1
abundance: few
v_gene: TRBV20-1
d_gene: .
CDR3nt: TGCAGTGCTAGGAGGGCAGGGCGCTTGAATGAGCAGTTCTTC
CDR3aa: CSARRAGRLNEQFF

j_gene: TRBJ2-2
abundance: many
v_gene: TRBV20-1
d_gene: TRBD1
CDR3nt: TGCAGTGCTAGCGTTCCGGGACAGGGCGTTAACGGGGAGCTGTTTTTT
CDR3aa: CSASVPGQGVNGELFF

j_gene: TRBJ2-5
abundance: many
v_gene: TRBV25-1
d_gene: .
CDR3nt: TGTGCCAGCTCTAACTTCGTCCAAGAGACCCAGTACTTC
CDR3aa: CASSNFVQETQYF

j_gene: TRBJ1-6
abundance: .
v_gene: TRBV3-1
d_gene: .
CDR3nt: TGTGCCAGCAGCACACAGGGACTTCGTAATTCACCCCTCCACTTT
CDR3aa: CASSTQGLRNSPLHF

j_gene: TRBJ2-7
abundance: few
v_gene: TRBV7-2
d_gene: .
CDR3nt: TGTGCCAGCAGCCTTCAGCGTGGCAGGGGATCCTACGAGCAGTACTTC
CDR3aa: CASSLQRGRGSYEQYF

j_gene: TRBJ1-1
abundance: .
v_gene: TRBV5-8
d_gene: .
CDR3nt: TGTGCCAGCAGCTTAGGTAGCGGACAGACGAACACTGAAGCTTTCTTT
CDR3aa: CASSLGSGQTNTEAFF

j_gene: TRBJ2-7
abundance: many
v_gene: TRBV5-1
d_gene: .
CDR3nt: TGCGCCAGCAGCTTCATGGGGGGAAAGCGGAACTACGAGCAGTACTTC
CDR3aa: CASSFMGGKRNYEQYF

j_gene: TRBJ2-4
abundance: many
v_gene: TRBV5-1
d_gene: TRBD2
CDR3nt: TGCGCCAGCAGCTTTCGGACTAGCGGGGGGGCGAACATTCAGTACTTC
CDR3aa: CASSFRTSGGANIQYF

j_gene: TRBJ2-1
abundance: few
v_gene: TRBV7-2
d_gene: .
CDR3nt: TGTGCCAGCAGCATCCGATTACCGGGAGACTCCTACAATGAGCAGTTCTTC
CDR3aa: CASSIRLPGDSYNEQFF

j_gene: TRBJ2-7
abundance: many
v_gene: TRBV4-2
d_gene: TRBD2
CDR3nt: TGTGCCAGCAGCCAACAAAGCGGGAGGCTTTCCTACGAGCAGTACTTC
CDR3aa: CASSQQSGRLSYEQYF

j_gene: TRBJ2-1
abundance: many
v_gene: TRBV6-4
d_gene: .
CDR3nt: TGTGCCAGCAGTGACTCGACGGACGGGAGTAGTGAGCAGTTCTTC
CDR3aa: CASSDSTDGSSEQFF

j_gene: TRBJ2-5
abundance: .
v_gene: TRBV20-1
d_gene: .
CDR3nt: TGCAGTGCTAGAGATCCCCCGGCCCAGTACTTC
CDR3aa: CSARDPPAQYF

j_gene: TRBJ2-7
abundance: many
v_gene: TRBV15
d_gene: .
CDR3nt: TGTGCCACCAGCAGAGTGGCAGGGGTTAGCTCCTACGAGCAGTACTTC
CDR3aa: CATSRVAGVSSYEQYF

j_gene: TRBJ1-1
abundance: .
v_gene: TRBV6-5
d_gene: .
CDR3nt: TGTGCCAGCAGTTACTACGGGAGAGCTTTCTTT
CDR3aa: CASSYYGRAFF

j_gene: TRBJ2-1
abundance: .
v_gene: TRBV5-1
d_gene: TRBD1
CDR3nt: TGCGCCAGCAGCTTGGGAGGGGACAGTACCTTTTACAATGAGCAGTTCTTC
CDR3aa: CASSLGGDSTFYNEQFF

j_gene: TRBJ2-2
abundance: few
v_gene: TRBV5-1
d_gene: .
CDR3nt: TGCGCCAGCAGCTTGGGGCGGCCGGGACCCGGGGAGCTGTTTTTT
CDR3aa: CASSLGRPGPGELFF

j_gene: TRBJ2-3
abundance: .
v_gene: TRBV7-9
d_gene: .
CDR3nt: TGTGCCAGCAGCCACACGCAGGATACGCAGTATTTT
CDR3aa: CASSHTQDTQYF

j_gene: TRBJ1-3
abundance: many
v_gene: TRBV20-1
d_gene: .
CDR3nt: TGCAGTGCTAGTACATCCAACACCATATATTTT
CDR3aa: CSASTSNTIYF

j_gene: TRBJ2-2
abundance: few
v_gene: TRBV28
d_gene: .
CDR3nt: TGTGCCAGCAGTTTATATGAGGGGGGCACCGGGGAGCTGTTTTTT
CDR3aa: CASSLYEGGTGELFF

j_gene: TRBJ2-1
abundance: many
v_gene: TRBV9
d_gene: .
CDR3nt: TGTGCCAGCAGCGTAGCTACTGGAGCTATCTACTACAATGAGCAGTTCTTC
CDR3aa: CASSVATGAIYYNEQFF

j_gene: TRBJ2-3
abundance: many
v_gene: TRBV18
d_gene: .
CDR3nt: TGTGCCAGCTCACCAGTGACTATGCGCACAGATACGCAGTATTTT
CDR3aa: CASSPVTMRTDTQYF

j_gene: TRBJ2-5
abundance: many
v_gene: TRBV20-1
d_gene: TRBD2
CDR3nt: TGCAGTGCTAGAGAAGGGACTACTCAAGAGACCCAGTACTTC
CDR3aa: CSAREGTTQETQYF

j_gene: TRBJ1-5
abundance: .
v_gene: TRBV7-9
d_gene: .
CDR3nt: TGTGCCAGCAGCGAAGGTCTTAGCAATCAGCCCCAGCATTTT
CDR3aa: CASSEGLSNQPQHF

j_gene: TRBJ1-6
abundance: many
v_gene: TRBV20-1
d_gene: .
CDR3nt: TGCAGTGCTAGTTCTGGCTGGAATGATTCACCCCTCCACTTT
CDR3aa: CSASSGWNDSPLHF

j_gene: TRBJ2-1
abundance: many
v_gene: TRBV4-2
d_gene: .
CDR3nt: TGTGCCAGCAGCCAAGGTGAGGGGGGCTCCTACAATGAGCAGTTCTTC
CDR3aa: CASSQGEGGSYNEQFF

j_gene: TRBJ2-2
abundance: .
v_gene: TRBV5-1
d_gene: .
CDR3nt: TGCGCCAGCAGCTGGCAGACAGGAGACACCGGGGAGCTGTTTTTT
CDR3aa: CASSWQTGDTGELFF

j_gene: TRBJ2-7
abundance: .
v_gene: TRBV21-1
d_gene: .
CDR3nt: TGTGCCAGCAGCACAGATCGGGACTTAGATCCCGAGCAGTACTTC
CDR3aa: CASSTDRDLDPEQYF